The count of the clone carrying this TCR beta chain is one. Antigen specificity is unknown. The sample belongs to a study of T-cell memory formation after mild COVID-19. Using its own MiXCR run on the 5' RACE reads, TCRdb lists one record per CDR3 protein. The sample lists over 150,000 distinct CDR3 sequences; about 18% were seen once. Study-wide findings and caveats: Later expanders leaned CD4+, whereas clones that contracted between day 15 and 85 were balanced CD4/CD8. CD4+ contracting clones were found mainly in CM and EM, and CD8+ ones in EMRA.

Germline CDR1 and CDR2: SGDLS and YYNGEE. V lost 4 bases to trimming and J lost 4 bases, with 15 bases between them. The CDR3 length is 15 residues. What was sequenced was PBMCs or a T cell subset sorted from them (not recorded which). This clonotype originated in a man younger than 35 who had mild COVID-19 (a few samples of this study predate the infection). Cell type and time point are not known. The chain carries TRBV9 and TRBJ2-1, with D perhaps matching TRBD1 (6 bases). The CDR3 here is CASSTHRDVYNEQFF. CDR3 sequence (DNA): TGTGCCAGCAGCACTCACAGGGATGTTTACAATGAGCAGTTCTTC.